This TCR beta chain stems from a study of T cells in Graves' hyperthyroidism and ophthalmopathy. Patients were excluded for uncontrolled infection, other autoimmune disease, pregnancy or lactation. Clinical symptoms, serum thyroxine and TRAb, thyroid ultrasound and orbital computed tomography together formed the diagnostic basis. The authors took PBMCs from 8 to 10 ml fresh peripheral blood. Overall study results and limits: In blood, most of the thyroid clonotypes expanded above 0.001 were also present.

This clonotype was counted many times. Antigen specificity is unknown. What was amplified from RNA transcripts were TCR beta CDR3 regions. First-round RT-PCR with HTBI primers amplified the TCR CDR3 region. TCRdb redid the calling of the multiplex PCR reads with MiXCR, one entry per CDR3 protein. The sample lists some 270,000 distinct CDR3 sequences, roughly 13% occurring once. Sequencing was done on a sample of blood. This TCR came from a woman between 40 and 50 years old with Graves' hyperthyroidism.

The CDR3 DNA is TGCAGTGCTAACAACAGACTAGGGGCAGATACGCAGTATTTT. Translated, it gives CSANNRLGADTQYF. V is TRBV20-1 and J is TRBJ2-3; tentative D call: TRBD2 (6 bases). Germline values: CDR1 DFQATT, CDR2 SNEGSKA (reference sequence). V was trimmed by 4 bases and J by 4 bases, leaving 15 bases between them. The CDR3 covers 14 residues.